This entry concerns a single TCR beta chain. This sample is drawn from a study of blood T cell repertoires in COVID-19. For the study at large: Samples of COVID-19 (acute and convalescent) were obtained from the United States, Italy and Spain. T cells, B-cell-depleted T cells, or PBMCs provided the cDNA or gDNA that served as material.

Per the original data handling: The authors estimated nucleated cell counts from reference gene primer amplification. Profiling relied on immunoSEQ multiplex PCR, and the TCRdb table lists in-frame clones only, not all of them. Clone size and V and J calls were adopted from that table, with D and trimming inferred from the DNA. The table records more than 95,000 clones, around four fifths of them present only once. V was trimmed by 5 bases and J by 5 bases, leaving 7 bases between them. Germline V gene sequence: CDR1 SEHNR, CDR2 FQNEAQ (reference sequence). This CDR3 is 12 amino acids long. The sample comprised peripheral blood. This TCR was recovered from a man older than 75 with active or convalescent COVID-19. This chain joins TRBV7-9 and TRBJ2-1; D call uncertain. CDR3 bases: TGTGCCAGCAGCCTTACTAACAATGAGCAGTTCTTC. Translation gives CASSLTNNEQFF.